These T cell receptor beta chains were read from a single sample in a study of cytomegalovirus exposure and HLA in healthy donors. The protocol was immunoSEQ multiplex PCR, while the TCRdb copy is restricted to in-frame clones and leaves out a portion. The sample contains about 76,000 clones, roughly 80% of which appear only once. The sample consisted of PBMCs. Receptor source: a woman aged 25 to 45 in good health and CMV-seronegative. Both conserved end residues are part of each CDR3. Fields, in order: V gene, D gene, J gene, clone size, CDR3 protein, CDR3 DNA. D genes are given only for firm matches. Part of the rows lack a size; the others show once, few, many or a class for expanded clones.

TRBV19	-	TRBJ1-1	-	CASSLPNRKDIAFF	TGTGCCAGTAGTCTCCCGAACAGAAAAGATATAGCTTTCTTT
TRBV19	-	TRBJ2-7	-	CASSIGTFYEQYF	TGTGCCAGTAGTATAGGGACTTTCTACGAGCAGTACTTC
TRBV28	-	TRBJ1-1	-	CASSLIGGGAAFF	TGTGCCAGCAGTTTAATCGGTGGGGGGGCAGCTTTCTTT
TRBV18	-	TRBJ2-1	-	CASSPPSGRYNEQFF	TGTGCCAGCTCACCACCTAGCGGAAGATACAATGAGCAGTTCTTC
TRBV5-1	-	TRBJ1-1	-	CASSLAEDTEAFF	TGCGCCAGCAGCCTTGCAGAGGACACTGAAGCTTTCTTT
TRBV18	-	TRBJ2-7	few	CASCLAPSYEQYF	TGTGCCAGCTGCCTAGCCCCCTCCTACGAGCAGTACTTC
TRBV4-3	-	TRBJ2-1	-	CASSQGLVNNEQFF	TGCGCCAGCAGCCAAGGACTAGTCAACAATGAGCAGTTCTTC
TRBV11-1	TRBD1	TRBJ1-2	-	CASSEGKGQSNYGYTF	TGTGCCAGCAGCGAAGGGAAGGGACAGTCGAACTATGGCTACACCTTC
TRBV28	TRBD1	TRBJ2-2	-	CASSLRWRQGAGELFF	TGTGCCAGCAGTTTACGGTGGCGGCAGGGGGCCGGGGAGCTGTTTTTT
TRBV19	TRBD1	TRBJ1-5	-	CASSFLPGQGPISNQPQHF	TGTGCCAGTAGTTTCCTCCCGGGACAGGGACCTATAAGCAATCAGCCCCAGCATTTT
TRBV25-1	TRBD1	TRBJ1-1	-	CASSSKQGVLNTEAFF	TGTGCCAGCAGTTCAAAACAGGGGGTACTAAACACTGAAGCTTTCTTT
TRBV19	-	TRBJ1-1	few	CASSPFAQGAQGGFTEAFF	TGTGCCAGTAGTCCCTTTGCCCAAGGGGCCCAGGGAGGGTTTACTGAAGCTTTCTTT
TRBV27	TRBD2	TRBJ2-3	-	CASRLMGLAGTDTQYF	TGTGCCAGCAGACTTATGGGACTAGCGGGCACAGATACGCAGTATTTT
TRBV5-1	TRBD1	TRBJ2-3	-	CASSFHRGDTQYF	TGCGCCAGCAGCTTTCACAGGGGAGATACGCAGTATTTT
TRBV7-9	-	TRBJ1-5	-	CASSLVGGLGNQPQHF	TGTGCCAGCAGCTTAGTGGGAGGGTTGGGCAATCAGCCCCAGCATTTT
TRBV5-1	-	TRBJ1-4	-	CASTGGEKLFF	TGCGCCAGCACGGGGGGTGAAAAACTGTTTTTT
TRBV6-1	-	TRBJ2-7	-	CASRRNYEQYF	TGTGCCAGCAGGAGAAACTACGAGCAGTACTTC
TRBV6-5	TRBD1	TRBJ1-1	-	CASSYYSRGSEAFF	TGTGCCAGCAGTTATTACTCCAGGGGGTCTGAAGCTTTCTTT
TRBV6-5	-	TRBJ1-1	-	CASSYLGSTEAFF	TGTGCCAGCAGTTATTTGGGGAGCACTGAAGCTTTCTTT
TRBV5-6	-	TRBJ2-2	-	CASSFSGNTGELFF	TGTGCCAGCAGCTTTTCAGGGAACACCGGGGAGCTGTTTTTT
TRBV19	TRBD2	TRBJ2-6	-	CASSIAGGSGANVLTF	TGTGCCAGTAGTATAGCGGGGGGCTCTGGGGCCAACGTCCTGACTTTC
TRBV2	-	TRBJ2-2	-	CASRDWTNTGELFF	TGTGCCAGCAGGGACTGGACGAACACCGGGGAGCTGTTTTTT
TRBV2	TRBD1	TRBJ2-3	-	CASSTDRGLADTQYF	TGTGCCAGCAGTACAGACAGGGGGCTCGCAGATACGCAGTATTTT
TRBV9	-	TRBJ2-7	-	CASSVGGQSYEQYF	TGTGCCAGCAGCGTAGGAGGACAGTCCTACGAGCAGTACTTC
TRBV18	TRBD1	TRBJ2-7	-	CASSLKQGNEQYF	TGTGCCAGCTCACTCAAACAGGGGAACGAGCAGTACTTC
TRBV2	TRBD2	TRBJ2-1	-	CASSVSGLAANNEQFF	TGTGCCAGCAGCGTTAGCGGACTAGCGGCAAACAATGAGCAGTTCTTC
TRBV19	TRBD1	TRBJ1-2	-	CASSSHRGQGASSYGYTF	TGTGCCAGTAGTTCCCACCGGGGACAGGGGGCGAGTAGCTATGGCTACACCTTC
TRBV30	TRBD1	TRBJ2-7	-	CAWTFGTGTYEQYF	TGTGCCTGGACCTTCGGGACAGGGACGTACGAGCAGTACTTC
TRBV28	-	TRBJ2-1	-	CATQDSDPHNEQFF	TGTGCCACCCAGGACTCCGATCCCCACAATGAGCAGTTCTTC
TRBV27	-	TRBJ2-3	-	CASSRSPHWSDTQYF	TGTGCCAGCAGTCGAAGCCCCCATTGGTCAGATACGCAGTATTTT
TRBV5-4	-	TRBJ2-5	-	CASSLGGTGGETQYF	TGTGCCAGCAGCTTGGGAGGGACTGGGGGAGAGACCCAGTACTTC
TRBV7-2	TRBD2	TRBJ2-5	few	CASSSSAGVQETQYF	TGTGCCAGCAGCTCCTCGGCGGGGGTCCAAGAGACCCAGTACTTC
TRBV10-1	TRBD1	TRBJ2-7	-	CASSRTGGQGTYEQYF	TGCGCCAGCAGCCGCACGGGGGGACAGGGTACCTACGAGCAGTACTTC
TRBV29-1	TRBD1	TRBJ2-5	few	CSVDDRVQETQYF	TGCAGCGTCGACGACAGGGTCCAAGAGACCCAGTACTTC
TRBV15	TRBD1	TRBJ2-7	-	CATSRPGTGTNEQYF	TGTGCCACCAGCAGACCCGGGACAGGGACTAACGAGCAGTACTTC
TRBV18	TRBD2	TRBJ2-1	-	CASSPGGSYNEQFF	TGTGCCAGCTCACCGGGCGGGAGCTACAATGAGCAGTTCTTC